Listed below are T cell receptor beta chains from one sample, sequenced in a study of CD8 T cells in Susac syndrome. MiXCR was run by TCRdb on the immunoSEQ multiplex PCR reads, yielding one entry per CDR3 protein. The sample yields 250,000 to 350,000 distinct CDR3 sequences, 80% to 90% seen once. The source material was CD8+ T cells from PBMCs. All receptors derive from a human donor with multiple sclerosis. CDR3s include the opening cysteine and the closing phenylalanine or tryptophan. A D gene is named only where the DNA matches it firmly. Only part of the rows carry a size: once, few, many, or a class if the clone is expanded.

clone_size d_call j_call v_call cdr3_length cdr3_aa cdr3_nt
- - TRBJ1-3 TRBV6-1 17 CASSPKTFFPSGNTIYF TGTGCCAGCAGTCCGAAGACCTTCTTTCCCTCTGGAAACACCATATATTTT
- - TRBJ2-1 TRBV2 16 CASEGTLRGSYNEQFF TGTGCCAGCGAAGGGACCCTAAGGGGCTCCTACAATGAGCAGTTCTTC
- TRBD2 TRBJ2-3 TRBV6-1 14 CAIPSGRAVATQYF TGTGCCATCCCTAGCGGGAGGGCCGTCGCTACGCAGTATTTT
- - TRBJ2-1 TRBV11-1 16 CASSLNLADTYNEQFF TGTGCCAGCAGCTTAAATCTTGCGGATACCTACAATGAGCAGTTCTTC
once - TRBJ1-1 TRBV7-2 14 CASSSDLRGTEAFF TGTGCCAGCAGCTCCGACCTGAGGGGCACTGAAGCTTTCTTT
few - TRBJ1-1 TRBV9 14 CASSVDGGGTEAFF TGTGCCAGCAGCGTAGACGGTGGCGGCACTGAAGCTTTCTTT
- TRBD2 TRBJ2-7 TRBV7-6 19 CASSPLITSGFLNPREQYF TGTGCCAGCAGCCCCCTGATCACTAGCGGCTTTTTAAATCCTAGGGAGCAGTACTTC
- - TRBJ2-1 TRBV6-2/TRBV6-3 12 CASSPGADEQFF TGTGCCAGCAGTCCAGGGGCCGATGAGCAGTTCTTC
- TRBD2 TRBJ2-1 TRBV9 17 CASSVAWGGGRYNEQFF TGTGCCAGCAGCGTAGCTTGGGGGGGAGGGAGGTACAATGAGCAGTTCTTC
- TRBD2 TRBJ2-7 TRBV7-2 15 CASSQGGLAEYEQYF TGTGCCAGCAGCCAGGGGGGACTAGCGGAATACGAGCAGTACTTC
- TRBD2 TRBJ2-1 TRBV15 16 CATSKATSGVHNEQFF TGTGCCACCAGCAAAGCTACTAGCGGGGTCCACAATGAGCAGTTCTTC
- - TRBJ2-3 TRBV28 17 CASSLTELEPPTDTQYF TGTGCCAGCAGTTTAACTGAACTAGAACCTCCCACAGATACGCAGTATTTT
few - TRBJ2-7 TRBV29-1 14 CSVELGDSSYEQYF TGCAGCGTTGAATTGGGAGACTCATCCTACGAGCAGTACTTC
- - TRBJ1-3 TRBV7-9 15 CASSLNPSSGNTIYF TGTGCCAGCAGCTTAAACCCCTCCTCTGGAAACACCATATATTTT
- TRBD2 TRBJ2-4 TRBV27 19 CASSYIFKKGLADLNIQYF TGTGCCAGCAGCTATATCTTTAAAAAGGGACTAGCGGACCTAAACATTCAGTACTTC
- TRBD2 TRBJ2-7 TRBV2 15 CASSEGTSGAYEQYF TGTGCCAGCAGTGAGGGGACTAGCGGAGCCTACGAGCAGTACTTC
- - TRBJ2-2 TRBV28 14 CASRWGVGTGELFF TGTGCCAGCCGATGGGGGGTAGGCACCGGGGAGCTGTTTTTT
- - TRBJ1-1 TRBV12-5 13 CASGLQGNTEAFF TGTGCTAGTGGTTTGCAGGGGAACACTGAAGCTTTCTTT
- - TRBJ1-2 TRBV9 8 CASSPRTF TGTGCCAGCAGCCCCCGTACCTTC
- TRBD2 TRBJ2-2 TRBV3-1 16 CASSQLAGVNTGELFF TGTGCCAGCAGCCAACTTGCGGGAGTCAACACCGGGGAGCTGTTTTTT
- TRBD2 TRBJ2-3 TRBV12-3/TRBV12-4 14 CASSSSGKIDTQYF TGTGCCAGCAGTTCTAGCGGGAAAATAGATACGCAGTATTTT
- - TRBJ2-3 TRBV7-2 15 CASSLMPRGADTQYF TGTGCCAGCAGCTTAATGCCGAGAGGGGCAGATACGCAGTATTTT